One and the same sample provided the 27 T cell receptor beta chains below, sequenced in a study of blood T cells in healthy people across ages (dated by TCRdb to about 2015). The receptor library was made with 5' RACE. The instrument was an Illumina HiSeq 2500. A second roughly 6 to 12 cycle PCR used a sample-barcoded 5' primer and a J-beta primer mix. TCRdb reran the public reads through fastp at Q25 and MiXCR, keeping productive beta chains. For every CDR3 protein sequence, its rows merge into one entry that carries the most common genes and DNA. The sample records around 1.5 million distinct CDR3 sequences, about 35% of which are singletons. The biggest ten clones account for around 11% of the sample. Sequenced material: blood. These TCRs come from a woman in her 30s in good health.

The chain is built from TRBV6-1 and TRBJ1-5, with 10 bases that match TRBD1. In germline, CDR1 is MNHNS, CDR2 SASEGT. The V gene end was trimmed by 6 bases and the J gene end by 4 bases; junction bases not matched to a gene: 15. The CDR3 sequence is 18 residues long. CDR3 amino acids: CASRSNLVGQGVNQPQHF. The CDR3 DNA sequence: TGTGCCAGCAGATCAAATCTAGTCGGACAGGGGGTTAATCAGCCCCAGCATTTT.

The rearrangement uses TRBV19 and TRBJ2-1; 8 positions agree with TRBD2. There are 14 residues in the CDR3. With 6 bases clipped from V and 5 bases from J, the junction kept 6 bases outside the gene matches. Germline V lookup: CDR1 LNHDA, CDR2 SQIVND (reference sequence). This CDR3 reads CASRPGLGNNEQFF. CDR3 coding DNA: TGTGCCAGTAGACCGGGACTAGGAAACAATGAGCAGTTCTTC.

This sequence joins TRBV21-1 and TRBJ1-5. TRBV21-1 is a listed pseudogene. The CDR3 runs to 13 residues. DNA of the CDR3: TGTGCCAGCAGCAACCCTAGGAATCAGCCCCGGCATTTT. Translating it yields CASSNPRNQPRHF.

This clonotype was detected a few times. CDR3: CASRPSWDEQFF. The DNA of the CDR3 is TGTGCCAGCAGGCCCTCTTGGGATGAGCAGTTCTTC. This chain uses TRBV27 with TRBJ2-1, with unresolved D. The CDR3 covers 12 residues. The germline V gene has CDR1 MNHEY and CDR2 SMNVEV (reference sequence). V gave up 6 bases and J gave up 8 bases, with 11 bases separating them.

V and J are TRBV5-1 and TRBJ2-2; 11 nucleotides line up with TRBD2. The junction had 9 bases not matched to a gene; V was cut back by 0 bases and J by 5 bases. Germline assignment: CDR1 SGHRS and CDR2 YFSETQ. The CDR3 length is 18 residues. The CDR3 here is CASSLDGTSGIMTGELFF. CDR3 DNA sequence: TGCGCCAGCAGCTTGGATGGGACTAGCGGTATAATGACCGGGGAGCTGTTTTTT.

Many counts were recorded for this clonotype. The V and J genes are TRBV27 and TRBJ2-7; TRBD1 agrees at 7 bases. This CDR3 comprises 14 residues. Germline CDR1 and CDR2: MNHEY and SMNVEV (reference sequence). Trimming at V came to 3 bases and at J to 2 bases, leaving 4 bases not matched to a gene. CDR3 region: CASSLGQSTYEQYF. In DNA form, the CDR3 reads TGTGCCAGCAGTTTGGGACAGAGTACCTACGAGCAGTACTTC.

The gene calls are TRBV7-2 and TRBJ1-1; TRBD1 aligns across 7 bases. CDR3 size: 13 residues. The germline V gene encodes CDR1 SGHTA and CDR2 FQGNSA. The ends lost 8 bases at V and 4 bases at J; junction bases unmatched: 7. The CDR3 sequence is CASLLAGGTEAFF. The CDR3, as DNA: TGTGCCAGCCTGTTGGCAGGGGGCACTGAAGCTTTCTTT.

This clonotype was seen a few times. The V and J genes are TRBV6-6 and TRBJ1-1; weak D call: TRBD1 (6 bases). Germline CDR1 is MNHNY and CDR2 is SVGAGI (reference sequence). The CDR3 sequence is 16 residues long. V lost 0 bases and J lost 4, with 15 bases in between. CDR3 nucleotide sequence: TGTGCCAGCAGTTACTCCAGGGGTATATGGGGCACTGAAGCTTTCTTT. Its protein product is CASSYSRGIWGTEAFF.

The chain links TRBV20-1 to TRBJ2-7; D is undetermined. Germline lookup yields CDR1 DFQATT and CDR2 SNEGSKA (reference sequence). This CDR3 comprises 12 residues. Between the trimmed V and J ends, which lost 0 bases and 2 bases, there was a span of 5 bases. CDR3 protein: CSAREHTYEQYF. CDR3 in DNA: TGCAGTGCTAGAGAGCATACCTACGAGCAGTACTTC.

As DNA, the CDR3 is TGTGCCTGGAGTCCGGGAGGAGGTACGCAGTATTTT. It yields the protein CAWSPGGGTQYF. V gene TRBV30 combines with J gene TRBJ2-3; TRBD2 agrees at 7 bases. The CDR3 runs 12 residues. Germline CDR1 GTSNPN, CDR2 SVGIG (reference sequence). J lost 8 bases, V lost 2 bases, and 4 bases had no gene match.

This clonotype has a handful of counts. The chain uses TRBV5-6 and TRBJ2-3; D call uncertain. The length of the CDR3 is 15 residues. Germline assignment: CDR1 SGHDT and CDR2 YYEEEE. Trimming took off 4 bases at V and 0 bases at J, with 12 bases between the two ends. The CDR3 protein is CASSPGAWSTDTQYF. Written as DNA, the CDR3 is TGTGCCAGCAGCCCAGGAGCATGGAGCACAGATACGCAGTATTTT.

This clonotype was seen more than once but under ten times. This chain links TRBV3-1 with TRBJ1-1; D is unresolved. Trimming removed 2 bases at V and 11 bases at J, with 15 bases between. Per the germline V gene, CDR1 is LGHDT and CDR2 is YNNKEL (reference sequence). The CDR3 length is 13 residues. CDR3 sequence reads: CASSQLQATAAFF. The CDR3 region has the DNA TGTGCCAGCAGCCAACTCCAGGCGACCGCTGCTTTCTTT.

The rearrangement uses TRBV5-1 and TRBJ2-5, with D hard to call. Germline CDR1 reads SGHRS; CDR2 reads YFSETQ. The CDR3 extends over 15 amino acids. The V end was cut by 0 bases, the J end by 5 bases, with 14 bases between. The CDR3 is CASSLDVREVETQYF. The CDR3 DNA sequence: TGCGCCAGCAGCTTGGATGTAAGGGAAGTGGAGACCCAGTACTTC.

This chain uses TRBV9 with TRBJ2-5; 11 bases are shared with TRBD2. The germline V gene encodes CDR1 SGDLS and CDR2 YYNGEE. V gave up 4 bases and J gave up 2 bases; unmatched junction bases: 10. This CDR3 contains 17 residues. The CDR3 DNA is TGTGCCAGCAGCCCCGGGTGGACTAGCGGGTCACAAGAGACCCAGTACTTC. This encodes CASSPGWTSGSQETQYF.

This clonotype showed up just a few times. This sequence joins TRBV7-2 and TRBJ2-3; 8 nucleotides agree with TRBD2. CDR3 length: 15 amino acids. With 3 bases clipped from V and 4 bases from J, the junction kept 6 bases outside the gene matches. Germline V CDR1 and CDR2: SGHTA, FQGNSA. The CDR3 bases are TGTGCCAGCAGCTTGTCTAGCGGGCCCCCAGATACGCAGTATTTT. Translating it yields CASSLSSGPPDTQYF. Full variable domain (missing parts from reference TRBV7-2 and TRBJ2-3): GAGVSQSPSNKVTEKGKDVELRCDPISGHTALYWYRQSLGQGLEFLIYFQGNSAPDKSGLPSDRFSAERTGGSVSTLTIQRTQQEDSAVYLCASSLSSGPPDTQYFGPGTRLTVL.

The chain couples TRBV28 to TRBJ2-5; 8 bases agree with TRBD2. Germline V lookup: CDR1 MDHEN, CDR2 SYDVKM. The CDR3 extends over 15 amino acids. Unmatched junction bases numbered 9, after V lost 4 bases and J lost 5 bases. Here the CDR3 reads CASSSTSERGETQYF. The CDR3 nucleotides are TGTGCCAGCAGTTCGACTAGCGAGAGAGGGGAGACCCAGTACTTC.

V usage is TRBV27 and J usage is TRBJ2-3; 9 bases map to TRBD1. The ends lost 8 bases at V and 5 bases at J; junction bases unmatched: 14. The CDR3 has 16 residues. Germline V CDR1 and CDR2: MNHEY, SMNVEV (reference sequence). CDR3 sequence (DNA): TGTGCCAGCCTCTCAAGACACAGGGGGCGCGAAGATACGCAGTATTTT. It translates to CASLSRHRGREDTQYF.

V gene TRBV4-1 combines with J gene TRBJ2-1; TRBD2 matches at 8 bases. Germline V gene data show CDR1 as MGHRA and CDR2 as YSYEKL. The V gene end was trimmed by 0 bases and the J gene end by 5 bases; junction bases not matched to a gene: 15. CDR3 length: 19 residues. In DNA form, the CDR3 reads TGCGCCAGCAGCCAAGAGGCTAGCGGGTCAAGGGACATAGACAATGAGCAGTTCTTC. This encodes CASSQEASGSRDIDNEQFF.

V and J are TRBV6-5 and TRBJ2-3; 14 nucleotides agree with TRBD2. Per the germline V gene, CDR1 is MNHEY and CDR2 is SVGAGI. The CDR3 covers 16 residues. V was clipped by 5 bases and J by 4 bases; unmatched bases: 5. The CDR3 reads CASSRLAGGPPDTQYF. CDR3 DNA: TGTGCCAGCAGTAGACTAGCGGGGGGGCCCCCAGATACGCAGTATTTT.

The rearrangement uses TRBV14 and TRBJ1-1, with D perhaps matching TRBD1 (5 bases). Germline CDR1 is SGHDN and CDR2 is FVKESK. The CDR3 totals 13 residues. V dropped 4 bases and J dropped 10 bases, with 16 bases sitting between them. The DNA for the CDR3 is TGTGCCAGCAGCCCGTCCATGGGGGGTACAGCTTTCTTT. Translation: CASSPSMGGTAFF.

CDR3 in DNA: TGCGCCAGCAGCCAATCCGGGACAGGGGAATACGAGCAGTACTTC. Its protein product is CASSQSGTGEYEQYF. This chain links TRBV4-1 with TRBJ2-5; 10 nucleotides align to TRBD1. The J call may be in error: the DNA end matches TRBJ2-7 better. The CDR3 spans 15 residues. CDR1 MGHRA and CDR2 YSYEKL come from the germline V gene.

For the CDR3, the DNA is TGTGCCAGCAGTTCCGCTAGCGGGGTGCCGGATGAGCAGTTCTTC. It translates to CASSSASGVPDEQFF. V gene TRBV6-5 combines with J gene TRBJ2-1; 9 nucleotides align to TRBD2. This CDR3 region has 15 residues. Germline CDR1 and CDR2: MNHEY and SVGAGI. With 4 bases clipped from V and 8 bases from J, the junction kept 9 bases outside the gene matches.

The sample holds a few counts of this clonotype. CDR3 sequence: CASSFVRGGFPQNTQYF. CDR3 nucleotide sequence: TGTGCCAGCAGTTTTGTCCGGGGGGGCTTCCCTCAAAATACGCAGTATTTT. The chain has TRBV12-3 or TRBV12-4 and TRBJ2-3, with 8 bases lining up with TRBD2. The V and J ends lost 3 bases and 7 bases, in that order; junction bases with no gene match: 15. The CDR3 sequence is 17 residues long.

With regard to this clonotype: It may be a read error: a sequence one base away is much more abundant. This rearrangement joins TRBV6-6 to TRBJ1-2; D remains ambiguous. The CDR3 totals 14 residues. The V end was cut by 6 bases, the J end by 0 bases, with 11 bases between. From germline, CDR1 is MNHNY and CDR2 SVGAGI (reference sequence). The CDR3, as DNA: TGTGCCAGCAGGTCCAGTACTTCTAACTATGGCTACACCTTC. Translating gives CASRSSTSNYGYTF.

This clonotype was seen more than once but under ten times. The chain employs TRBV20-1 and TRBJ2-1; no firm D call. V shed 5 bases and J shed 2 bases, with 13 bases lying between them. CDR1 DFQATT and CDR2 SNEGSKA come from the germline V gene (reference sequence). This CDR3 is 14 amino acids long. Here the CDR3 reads CSAFPPETYNEQFF. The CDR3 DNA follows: TGCAGTGCTTTCCCCCCGGAGACCTACAATGAGCAGTTCTTC.

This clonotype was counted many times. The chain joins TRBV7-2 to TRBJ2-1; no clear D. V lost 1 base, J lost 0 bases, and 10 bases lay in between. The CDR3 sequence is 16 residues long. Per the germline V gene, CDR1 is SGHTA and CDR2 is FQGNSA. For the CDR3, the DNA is TGTGCCAGCAGCTTAGGTCCCACCAACTCCTACAATGAGCAGTTCTTC. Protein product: CASSLGPTNSYNEQFF.

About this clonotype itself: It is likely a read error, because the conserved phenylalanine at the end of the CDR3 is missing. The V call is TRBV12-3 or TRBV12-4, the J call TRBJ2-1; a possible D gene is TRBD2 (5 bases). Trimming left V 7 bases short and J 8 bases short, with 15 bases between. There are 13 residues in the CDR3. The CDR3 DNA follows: TGTGCCAGCAATAAAGGGAGTCTGGATGAGCAGTTCTCC. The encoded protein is CASNKGSLDEQFS.